This T cell receptor beta chain was recovered during a study of blood T cell repertoires in COVID-19. Study summary: The United States, Italy and Spain supplied acute and convalescent COVID-19 samples.

This CDR3 comprises 16 residues. With 5 bases clipped from V and 2 bases from J, the junction kept 10 bases outside the gene matches. CDR1 SNHLY and CDR2 FYNNEI come from the germline V gene. The participants were between about 18 and 89 years old and came from about two dozen US areas. Cohorts were based on clinical histories the participants reported. Per the authors' pipeline: Cell counts per sample came from amplifying reference gene primers. Repertoires were generated with immunoSEQ multiplex PCR, while TCRdb's copy carries only in-frame clones and drops some. The DNA gave D and trimming, while V, J and clone size come from that table. This sample has roughly 130,000 clones; approximately 84% occur once, and the top ten carry 3.4%.

This clonotype originated in a woman aged 45-65 years with acute COVID-19. The genes are TRBV2 and TRBJ2-7; TRBD1 aligns across 9 bases. The sample consisted of PBMCs or T cells enriched from blood (not recorded which). CDR3 in amino acids: CASSKESGTGPYEQYF. The DNA for the CDR3 is TGTGCCAGCAGTAAAGAATCCGGGACAGGGCCCTACGAGCAGTACTTC.